This TCR beta chain comes out of a study of long-term antiretroviral therapy in people with HIV. They ran version v3.0 of the immunoSEQ assay at survey level. TCRdb keeps only in-frame clones here, not all; method: immunoSEQ multiplex PCR. The data contain approximately 30,000 clones, 70% to 80% of them singletons. The CDR3 length is 14 residues. Germline V gene data show CDR1 as LNHDA and CDR2 as SQIVND (reference sequence). V was cut by 4 bases and J by 4 bases, with 12 bases left in between. This chain uses TRBV19 with TRBJ2-3; D is unclear. The sequence was collected from a man between 18 and 29 years old with HIV. Sequenced here: unsorted PBMCs, sampled 1.9 years after starting antiretroviral therapy. For the CDR3, the DNA is TGTGCCAGTAGTAGCCCTCCTGAGGCAGATACGCAGTATTTT. Protein product: CASSSPPEADTQYF.